The next 18 T cell receptor beta chains were all read from a single sample in a study of yellow fever vaccine responses in identical twins. Using its own MiXCR run on the RT-PCR reads, TCRdb lists one record per CDR3 protein. The sample consists of roughly 15,000 distinct CDR3 sequences, 65% to 85% of them appearing once. The specimen comprised T cells from blood (PBMCs), unsorted or a sorted subset (not recorded which), sampled before or after yellow fever vaccination (not recorded which). The receptors come from a woman in her late teens or twenties who received the yellow fever vaccine.

The chain links TRBV13 to TRBJ2-7, with D perhaps matching TRBD2 (6 bases). There are 15 residues in the CDR3. V lost 7 bases, J lost 0 bases, and 16 bases lay in between. Germline V gene lookup returns CDR1 PRHDT and CDR2 FYEKMQ (reference sequence). CDR3 region: CASKRETAGSYEQYF. The CDR3 region has the DNA TGTGCCAGCAAACGTGAGACAGCGGGCTCCTACGAGCAGTACTTC.

The CDR3 sequence is CASSLVYGSGANVLTF. The CDR3 region has the DNA TGTGCCAGCAGCTTAGTTTACGGCTCTGGGGCCAACGTCCTGACTTTC. V gene TRBV11-1 combines with J gene TRBJ2-6; unclear D gene. V was shortened by 1 base and J by 0 bases, with 7 bases between the two germline ends. Per germline, CDR1 SGHAT and CDR2 FQDESV (reference sequence). There are 16 residues in the CDR3.

Only one count was recorded for this clonotype. The chain couples TRBV7-7 to TRBJ2-7; D not resolved. V was shortened by 1 base and J by 0 bases, with 10 bases between the two germline ends. The CDR3 covers 15 residues. In germline, CDR1 is SSHAT, CDR2 FNYEAQ (reference sequence). The CDR3 DNA reads as TGTGCCAGCAGCTTAGTTGCAGGTAGCTCCTACGAGCAGTACGTC. It encodes CASSLVAGSSYEQYV.

The DNA of the CDR3 is TGCAGCGTTGGGCTATCCTACGAGCAGTACTTC. Translation: CSVGLSYEQYF. The gene calls are TRBV29-1 and TRBJ2-7; D is unresolved. Germline V CDR1 and CDR2: SQVTM, ANQGSEA. CDR3 length equals 11 residues. V was trimmed by 4 bases and J by 1 base, leaving 5 bases between them.

This clonotype was seen a single time. The gene calls are TRBV10-1 and TRBJ2-7; D is undetermined. The V gene's germline CDR1 is WNHNN and CDR2 SYGVQD (reference sequence). The CDR3 consists of 15 residues. The ends were cut back, 0 bases at V and 0 bases at J, with 9 bases in the middle. CDR3 DNA sequence: TGCGCCAGCAGTGAGTCAACAGTAGGCTCCTACGAGCAGTACTTC. Its protein product is CASSESTVGSYEQYF.

V is TRBV4-1 and J is TRBJ2-7; 8 bases match TRBD2. Germline loops: CDR1 MGHRA, CDR2 YSYEKL. This CDR3 has 15 amino acids. J was trimmed by 4 bases and V by 1 base; bases with no gene match: 6. The CDR3 nucleotides read TGCGCCAGCAGCCAAGGTAGCGGGGAAATATACGAGCAGTACTTC. This encodes CASSQGSGEIYEQYF.

Written as DNA, the CDR3 is TGCAGTGCTCGGACTTCTGGGGCCAACGTCCTGACTTTC. Its protein is CSARTSGANVLTF. V usage is TRBV20-1 and J usage is TRBJ2-6; possible D gene TRBD2, 5 bases. CDR1 DFQATT and CDR2 SNEGSKA come from the germline V gene (reference sequence). The CDR3 is made up of 13 amino acids. The ends were cut back, 5 bases at V and 1 base at J, with 6 bases in the middle.

The rearrangement uses TRBV2 and TRBJ1-5, with 10 bases that match TRBD1. Trimming at V came to 11 bases and at J to 0 bases, leaving 10 bases not matched to a gene. The germline V gene has CDR1 SNHLY and CDR2 FYNNEI. The CDR3 consists of 16 residues. The CDR3 bases are TGTGCCTGTACCCGGGACAGGGGAATTAGCAATCAGCCCCAGCATTTT. It translates to CACTRDRGISNQPQHF.

This sequence joins TRBV29-1 and TRBJ2-6; D not certain. The germline V gene has CDR1 SQVTM and CDR2 ANQGSEA. The CDR3 is made up of 15 amino acids. Trimming removed 1 base from V and 5 bases from J, with 12 bases in between. Here the CDR3 reads CSVEASLRRANVLTF. Here the CDR3 DNA reads TGCAGCGTTGAAGCCAGTCTCCGAAGGGCCAACGTCCTGACTTTC.

This sequence joins TRBV18 and TRBJ2-7, with TRBD2 identical over 9 bases. The CDR3 consists of 15 residues. Germline values: CDR1 KGHSH, CDR2 LQKENI. J gave up 2 bases and V 3 bases, and 5 bases lay outside the gene matches. This CDR3 is CASSPGPSGAYEQYF. In nucleotides, the CDR3 is TGTGCCAGCTCACCTGGTCCTAGCGGGGCCTACGAGCAGTACTTC.

The rearrangement uses TRBV7-3 and TRBJ2-1; 9 bases match TRBD2. There are 15 residues in the CDR3. The germline V gene has CDR1 SGHTA and CDR2 FQGTGA. With V trimmed by 2 bases and J by 7 bases, 6 bases remained unmatched. As DNA, the CDR3 is TGTGCCAGCAGCTTAGGTAGCGGGAGTCGGAATGAGCAGTTCTTC. Protein: CASSLGSGSRNEQFF.

The chain uses TRBV18 and TRBJ1-5, with unresolved D. This CDR3 spans 13 amino acids. The V gene lost 6 bases and the J gene lost 6 bases, with 12 bases spanning the gap. CDR1 KGHSH and CDR2 LQKENI come from the germline V gene. The CDR3 DNA reads as TGTGCCAGCTCTCAAGACAAGGGTCAGCCCCAGCATTTT. It is translated as CASSQDKGQPQHF.

This chain connects TRBV11-2 to TRBJ2-1; D uncertain. Trimming removed 3 bases from V and 0 bases from J, with 15 bases in between. Germline CDR1 reads SGHAT; CDR2 reads FQNNGV. The CDR3 sequence is 17 residues long. CDR3 DNA: TGTGCCAGCAGCTTGGTTCCGGGCCCGAGCTCCTACAATGAGCAGTTCTTC. Its translation: CASSLVPGPSSYNEQFF.

The V gene is TRBV18, the J gene TRBJ2-1; possible D gene TRBD2, 5 bases. This CDR3 has 15 residues. V lost 2 bases, J lost 1 base, and 9 bases lay in between. Germline V CDR1 and CDR2: KGHSH, LQKENI. This chain's CDR3 is CASSPSRGSYNEQFF. In DNA, the CDR3 is TGTGCCAGCTCACCATCCCGGGGTTCCTACAATGAGCAGTTCTTC.

This chain joins TRBV11-3 and TRBJ2-2; D is ambiguous. CDR3 length: 12 amino acids. Per the germline V gene, CDR1 is SGHNT and CDR2 is YENEEA. V gave up 5 bases and J gave up 4 bases, with 5 bases separating them. As DNA, the CDR3 is TGTGCCAGCAGCCCCCGCACCGGGGAGCTGTTTTTT. Translation gives CASSPRTGELFF.

About this clonotype: The germline gene is not matched at one end of the junction; a read error may be the cause. The chain combines TRBV2 with TRBJ2-1; TRBD2 is a possible D gene (5 bases). Germline CDR1 SNHLY, CDR2 FYNNEI. This CDR3 is 14 amino acids long. The DNA for the CDR3 is TGTGCCAGCAATGAAAGGACTGGCCCCAATGAGCAGTTCTTC. The encoded protein is CASNERTGPNEQFF.

The chain carries TRBV11-2 and TRBJ2-2; the D call may be TRBD1 or TRBD2 (5 bases each). The germline V gene encodes CDR1 SGHAT and CDR2 FQNNGV. The V gene lost 6 bases and the J gene lost 2 bases, with 16 bases spanning the gap. CDR3 length: 16 residues. In nucleotides, the CDR3 is TGTGCCAGCAGTCGGACCGCCGGGGCCAACACCGGGGAGCTGTTTTTT. Its protein is CASSRTAGANTGELFF.

A few counts support this clonotype. This sequence joins TRBV12-3 or TRBV12-4 and TRBJ1-5, with TRBD1 identical over 10 bases. Losses at the gene ends were 5 bases for V and 5 bases for J; bases not matched to a gene: 6. The CDR3 consists of 15 residues. The CDR3 DNA sequence: TGTGCCAGCAGTCCGGGACAGGGGAATCATCAGCCCCAGCATTTT. Translated: CASSPGQGNHQPQHF.